What follows are 2 T cell receptor beta chains derived from one specimen sequenced in a study of cytomegalovirus exposure and HLA in healthy donors. 13 Jbeta primers and 60 Vbeta primers were used for the PCR. Generated by immunoSEQ multiplex PCR, the TCRdb table keeps only in-frame clones and is missing some. The profile shows 200,000 to 250,000 clones, approximately 80% of them singletons. Input material: PBMCs. The origin of the receptors is a boy aged 2 to 10 in good health and CMV-seronegative.

V usage is TRBV5-1 and J usage is TRBJ2-3, with 7 bases that match TRBD1. CDR3 size: 15 residues. The V segment lost 2 bases and the J segment 1 base; nucleotides outside the gene matches: 4. The germline gives CDR1 SGHRS, CDR2 YFSETQ. The CDR3 reads CASSFGTDRTDTQYF. The DNA for the CDR3 is TGCGCCAGCAGCTTCGGGACAGACCGCACAGATACGCAGTATTTT.

This clone has just a few counts. The chain carries TRBV2 and TRBJ2-7; 12 positions match TRBD2. The CDR3 consists of 18 residues. Unmatched junction bases numbered 13, after V lost 4 bases and J lost 3 bases. Germline V gene lookup returns CDR1 SNHLY and CDR2 FYNNEI. The CDR3 sequence: CASSGASGGAELGYEQYF. CDR3 nucleotides: TGTGCCAGCAGTGGGGCTAGCGGGGGGGCCGAGTTGGGCTACGAGCAGTACTTC.